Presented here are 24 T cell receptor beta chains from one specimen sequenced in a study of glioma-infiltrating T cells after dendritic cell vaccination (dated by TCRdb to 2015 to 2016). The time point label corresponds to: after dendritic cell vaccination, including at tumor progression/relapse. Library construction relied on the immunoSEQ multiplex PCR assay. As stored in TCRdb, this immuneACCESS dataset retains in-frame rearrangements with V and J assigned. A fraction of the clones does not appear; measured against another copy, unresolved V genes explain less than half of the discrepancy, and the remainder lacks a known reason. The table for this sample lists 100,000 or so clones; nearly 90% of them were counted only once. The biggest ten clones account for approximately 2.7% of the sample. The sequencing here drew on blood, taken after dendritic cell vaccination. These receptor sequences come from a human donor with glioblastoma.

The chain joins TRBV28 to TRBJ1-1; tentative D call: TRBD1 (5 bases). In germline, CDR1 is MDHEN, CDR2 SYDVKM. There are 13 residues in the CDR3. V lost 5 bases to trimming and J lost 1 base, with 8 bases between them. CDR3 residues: CASSQTGNTEAFF. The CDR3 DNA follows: TGTGCCAGCAGTCAAACAGGGAACACTGAAGCTTTCTTT. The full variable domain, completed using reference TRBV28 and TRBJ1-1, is DVKVTQSSRYLVKRTGEKVFLECVQDMDHENMFWYRQDPGLGLRLIYFSYDVKMKEKGDIPEGYSVSREKKERFSLILESASTNQTSMYLCASSQTGNTEAFFGQGTRLTVV.

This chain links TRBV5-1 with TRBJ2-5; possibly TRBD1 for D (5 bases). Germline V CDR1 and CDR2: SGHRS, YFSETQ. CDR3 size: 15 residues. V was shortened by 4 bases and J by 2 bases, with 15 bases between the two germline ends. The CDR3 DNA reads TGCGCCAGCAGCGGGGCCACCTCCATGCAAGAGACCCAGTACTTC. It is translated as CASSGATSMQETQYF.

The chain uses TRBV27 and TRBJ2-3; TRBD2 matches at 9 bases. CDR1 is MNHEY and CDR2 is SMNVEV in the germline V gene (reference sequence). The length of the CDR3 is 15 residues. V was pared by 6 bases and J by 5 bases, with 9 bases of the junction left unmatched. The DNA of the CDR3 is TGTGCCAGCAGCAGAGCTGGACTAGCGAAAGATACGCAGTATTTT. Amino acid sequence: CASSRAGLAKDTQYF.

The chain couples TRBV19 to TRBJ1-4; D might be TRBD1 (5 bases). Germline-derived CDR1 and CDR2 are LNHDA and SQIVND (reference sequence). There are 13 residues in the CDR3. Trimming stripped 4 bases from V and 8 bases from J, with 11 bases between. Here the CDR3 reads CASSKGSREKLFF. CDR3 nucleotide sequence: TGTGCCAGTAGTAAGGGGTCGAGGGAAAAACTGTTTTTT.

The CDR3 DNA sequence: TGCGCCAGCAGCCAAGACGGTGTCAACACAGATACGCAGTATTTT. Its translation: CASSQDGVNTDTQYF. The genes are TRBV4-1 and TRBJ2-3; D is undetermined. The CDR3 runs 15 residues. Germline V gives CDR1 MGHRA, CDR2 YSYEKL. V was shortened by 0 bases and J by 2 bases, with 9 bases between the two germline ends.

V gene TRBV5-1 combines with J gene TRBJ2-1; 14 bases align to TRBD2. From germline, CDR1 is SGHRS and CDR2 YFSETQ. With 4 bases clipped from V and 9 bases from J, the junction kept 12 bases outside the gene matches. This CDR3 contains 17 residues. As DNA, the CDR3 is TGCGCCAGCAGCCGCGCGACTCGACTAGCGGGAGGGTTTGAGCAGTTCTTC. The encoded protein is CASSRATRLAGGFEQFF.

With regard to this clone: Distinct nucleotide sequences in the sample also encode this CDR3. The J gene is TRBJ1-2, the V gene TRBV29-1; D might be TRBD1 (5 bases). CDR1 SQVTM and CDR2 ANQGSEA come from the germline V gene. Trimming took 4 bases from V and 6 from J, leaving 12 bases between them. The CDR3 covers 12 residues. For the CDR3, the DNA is TGCAGCGTTGGGGATAGGGGCAATGGCTACACCTTC. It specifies CSVGDRGNGYTF.

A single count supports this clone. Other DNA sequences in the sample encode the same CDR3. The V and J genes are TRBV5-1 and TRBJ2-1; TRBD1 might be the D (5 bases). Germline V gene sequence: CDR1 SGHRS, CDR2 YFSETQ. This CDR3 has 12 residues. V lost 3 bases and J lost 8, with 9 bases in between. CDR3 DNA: TGCGCCAGCAGCTCTCAAGGGGATGAGCAGTTCTTC. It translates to CASSSQGDEQFF.

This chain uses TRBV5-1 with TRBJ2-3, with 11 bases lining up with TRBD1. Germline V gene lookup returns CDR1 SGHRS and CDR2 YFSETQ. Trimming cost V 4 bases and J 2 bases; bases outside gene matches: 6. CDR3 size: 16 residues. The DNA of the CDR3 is TGCGCCAGCAGCAAAGGACAGGGGGCCCACACAGATACGCAGTATTTT. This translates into CASSKGQGAHTDTQYF.

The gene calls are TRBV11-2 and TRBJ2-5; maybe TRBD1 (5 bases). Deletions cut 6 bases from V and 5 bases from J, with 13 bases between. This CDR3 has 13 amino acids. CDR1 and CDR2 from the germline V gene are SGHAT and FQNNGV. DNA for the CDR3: TGTGCCAGCAGTACAGGCCCTAGTGAGACCCAGTACTTC. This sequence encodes CASSTGPSETQYF.

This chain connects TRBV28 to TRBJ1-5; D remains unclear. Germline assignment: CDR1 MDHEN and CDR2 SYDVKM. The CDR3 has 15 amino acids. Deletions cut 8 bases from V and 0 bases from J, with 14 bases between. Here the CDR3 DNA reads TGTGCCAGCGGCCGTAGAGGGCTTAGCAATCAGCCCCAGCATTTT. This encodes CASGRRGLSNQPQHF.

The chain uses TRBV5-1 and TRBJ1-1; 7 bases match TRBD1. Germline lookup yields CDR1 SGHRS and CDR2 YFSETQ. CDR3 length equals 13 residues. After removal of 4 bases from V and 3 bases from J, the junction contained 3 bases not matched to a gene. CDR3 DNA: TGCGCCAGCAGCGGGGACAGACACACTGAAGCTTTCTTT. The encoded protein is CASSGDRHTEAFF.

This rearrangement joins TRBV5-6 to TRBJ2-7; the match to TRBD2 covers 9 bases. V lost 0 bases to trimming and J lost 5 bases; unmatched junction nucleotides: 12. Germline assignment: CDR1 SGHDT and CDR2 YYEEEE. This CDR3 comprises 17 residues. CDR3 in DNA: TGTGCCAGCAGCTTGGGCGGGGGGGGCGTTTTTGAAAACGAGCAGTACTTC. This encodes CASSLGGGGVFENEQYF.

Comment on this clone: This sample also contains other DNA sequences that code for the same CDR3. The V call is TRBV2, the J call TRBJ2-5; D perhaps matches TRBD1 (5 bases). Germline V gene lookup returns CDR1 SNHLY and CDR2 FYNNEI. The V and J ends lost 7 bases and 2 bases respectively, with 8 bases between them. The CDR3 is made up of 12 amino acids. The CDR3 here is CASKTDQETQYF. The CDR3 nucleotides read TGTGCCAGCAAGACAGATCAAGAGACCCAGTACTTC. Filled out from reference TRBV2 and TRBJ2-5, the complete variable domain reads EPEVTQTPSHQVTQMGQEVILRCVPISNHLYFYWYRQILGQKVEFLVSFYNNEISEKSEIFDDQFSVERPDGSNFTLKIRSTKLEDSAMYFCASKTDQETQYFGPGTRLLVL.

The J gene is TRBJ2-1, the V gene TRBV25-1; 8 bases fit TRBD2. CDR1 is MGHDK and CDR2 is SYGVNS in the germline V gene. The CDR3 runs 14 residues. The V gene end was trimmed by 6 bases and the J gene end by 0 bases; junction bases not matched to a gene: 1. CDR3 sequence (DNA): TGTGCCAGCAGCGCGGGGGGCTCCTACAATGAGCAGTTCTTC. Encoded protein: CASSAGGSYNEQFF.

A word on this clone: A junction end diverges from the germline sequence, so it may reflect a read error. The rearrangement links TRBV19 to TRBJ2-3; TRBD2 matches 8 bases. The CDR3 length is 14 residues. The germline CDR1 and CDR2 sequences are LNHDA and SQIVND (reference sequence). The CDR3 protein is CATSRVAGSDTQYF. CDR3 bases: TGTGCCACTAGTCGGGTAGCGGGGTCAGATACGCAGTATTTT.

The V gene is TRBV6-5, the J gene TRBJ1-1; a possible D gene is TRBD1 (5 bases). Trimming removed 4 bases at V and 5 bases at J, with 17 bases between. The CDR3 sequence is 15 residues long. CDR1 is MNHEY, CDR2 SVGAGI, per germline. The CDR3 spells CASSSSVGGGTEAFF. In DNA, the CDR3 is TGTGCCAGCAGTTCCTCCGTGGGGGGAGGAACTGAAGCTTTCTTT.

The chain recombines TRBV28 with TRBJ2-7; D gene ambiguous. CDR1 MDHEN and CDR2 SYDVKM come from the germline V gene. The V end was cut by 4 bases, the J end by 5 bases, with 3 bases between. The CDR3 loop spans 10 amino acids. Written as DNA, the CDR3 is TGTGCCAGCAGTTCTAACGAGCAGTACTTC. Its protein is CASSSNEQYF.

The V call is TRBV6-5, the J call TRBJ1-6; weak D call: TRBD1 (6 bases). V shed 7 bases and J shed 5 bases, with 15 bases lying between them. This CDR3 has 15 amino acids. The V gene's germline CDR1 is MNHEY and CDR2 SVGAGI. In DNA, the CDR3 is TGTGCCAGCAACAGGGCTACTACTCATAATTCACCCCTCCACTTT. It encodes CASNRATTHNSPLHF.

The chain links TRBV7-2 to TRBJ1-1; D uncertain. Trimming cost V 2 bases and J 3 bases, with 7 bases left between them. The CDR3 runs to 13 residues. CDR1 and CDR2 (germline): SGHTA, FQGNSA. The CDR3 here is CASSLIRYTEAFF. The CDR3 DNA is TGTGCCAGCAGCTTAATCAGGTACACTGAAGCTTTCTTT.

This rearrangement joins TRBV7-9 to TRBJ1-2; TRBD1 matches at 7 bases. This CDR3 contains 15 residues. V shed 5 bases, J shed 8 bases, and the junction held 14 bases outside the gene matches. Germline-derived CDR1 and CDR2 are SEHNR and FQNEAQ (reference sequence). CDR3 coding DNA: TGTGCCAGCAGCCCACAAGAGGGACAGAAGGGGGGCTACACCTTC. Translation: CASSPQEGQKGGYTF.

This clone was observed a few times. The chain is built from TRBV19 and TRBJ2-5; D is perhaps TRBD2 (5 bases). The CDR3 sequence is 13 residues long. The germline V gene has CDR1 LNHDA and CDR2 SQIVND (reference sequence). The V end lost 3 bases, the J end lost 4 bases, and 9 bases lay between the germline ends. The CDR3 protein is CASSMTLAETQYF. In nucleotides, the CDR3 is TGTGCCAGTAGTATGACCCTAGCAGAGACCCAGTACTTC.

DNA of the CDR3: TGTGCCATCAGTGAGTCGAGCAGCGGCACTGAAGCTTTCTTT. It codes for CAISESSSGTEAFF. V and J are TRBV10-3 and TRBJ1-1, with D unclear. From germline, CDR1 is ENHRY and CDR2 SYGVKD. The CDR3 is 14 residues long. Trimming cost V 0 bases and J 4 bases, with 9 bases left between them.

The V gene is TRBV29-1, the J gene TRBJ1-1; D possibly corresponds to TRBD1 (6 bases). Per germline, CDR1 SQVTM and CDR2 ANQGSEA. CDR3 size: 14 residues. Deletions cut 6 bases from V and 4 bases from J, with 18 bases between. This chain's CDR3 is CSVWRGGLGTEAFF. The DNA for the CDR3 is TGCAGCGTATGGCGGGGGGGGCTCGGCACTGAAGCTTTCTTT.